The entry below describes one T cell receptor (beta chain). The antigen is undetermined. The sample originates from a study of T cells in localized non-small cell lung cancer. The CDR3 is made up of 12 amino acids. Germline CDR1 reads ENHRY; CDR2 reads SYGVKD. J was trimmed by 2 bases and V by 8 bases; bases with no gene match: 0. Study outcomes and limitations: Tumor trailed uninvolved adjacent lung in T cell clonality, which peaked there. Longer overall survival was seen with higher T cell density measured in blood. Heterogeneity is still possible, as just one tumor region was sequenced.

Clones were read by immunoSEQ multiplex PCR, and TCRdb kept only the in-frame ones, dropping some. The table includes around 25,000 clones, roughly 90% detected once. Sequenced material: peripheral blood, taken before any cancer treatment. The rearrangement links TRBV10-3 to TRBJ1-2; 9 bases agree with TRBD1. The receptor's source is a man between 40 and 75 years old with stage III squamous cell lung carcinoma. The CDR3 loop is CAIGTGNYGYTF. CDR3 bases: TGTGCCATCGGGACAGGGAACTATGGCTACACCTTC.